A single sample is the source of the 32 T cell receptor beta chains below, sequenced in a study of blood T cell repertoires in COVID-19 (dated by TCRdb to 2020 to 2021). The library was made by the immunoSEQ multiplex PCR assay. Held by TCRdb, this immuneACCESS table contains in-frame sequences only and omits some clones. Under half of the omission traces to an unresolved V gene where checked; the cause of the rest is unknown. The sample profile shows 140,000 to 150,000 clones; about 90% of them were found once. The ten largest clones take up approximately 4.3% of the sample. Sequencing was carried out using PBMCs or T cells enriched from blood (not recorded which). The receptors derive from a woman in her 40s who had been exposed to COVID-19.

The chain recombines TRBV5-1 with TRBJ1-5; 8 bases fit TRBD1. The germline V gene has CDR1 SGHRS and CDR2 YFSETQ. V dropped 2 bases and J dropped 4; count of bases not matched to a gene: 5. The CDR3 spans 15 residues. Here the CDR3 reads CASSLQGGKNQPQHF. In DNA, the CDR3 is TGCGCCAGCAGCTTACAGGGGGGCAAAAATCAGCCCCAGCATTTT.

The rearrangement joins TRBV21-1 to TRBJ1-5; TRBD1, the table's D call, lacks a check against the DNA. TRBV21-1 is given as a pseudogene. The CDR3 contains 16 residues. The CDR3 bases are TGTGCCAGCAGCAGTCCAGGGCAGGAAGACAATCAGCCCCAGCATTTT. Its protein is CASSSPGQEDNQPQHF.

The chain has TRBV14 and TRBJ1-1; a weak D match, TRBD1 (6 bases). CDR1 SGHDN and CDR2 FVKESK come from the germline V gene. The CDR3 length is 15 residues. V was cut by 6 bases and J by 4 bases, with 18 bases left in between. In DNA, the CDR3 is TGTGCCAGCAGTTTCGGCCAGGGCAGGGGCACTGAAGCTTTCTTT. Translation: CASSFGQGRGTEAFF.

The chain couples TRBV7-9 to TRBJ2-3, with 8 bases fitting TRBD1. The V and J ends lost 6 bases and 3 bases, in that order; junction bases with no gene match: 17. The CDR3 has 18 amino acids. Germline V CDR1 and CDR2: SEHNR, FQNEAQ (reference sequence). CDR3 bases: TGTGCCAGCAGTTTCCGAACTCAGGGGGCTGTTGGGACAGATACGCAGTATTTT. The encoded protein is CASSFRTQGAVGTDTQYF.

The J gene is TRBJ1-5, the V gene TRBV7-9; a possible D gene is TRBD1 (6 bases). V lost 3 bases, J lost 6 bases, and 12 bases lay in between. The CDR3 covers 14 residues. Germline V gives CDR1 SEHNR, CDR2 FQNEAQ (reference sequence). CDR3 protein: CASSFTGLGQPQHF. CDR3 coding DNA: TGTGCCAGCAGCTTCACAGGGTTGGGTCAGCCCCAGCATTTT.

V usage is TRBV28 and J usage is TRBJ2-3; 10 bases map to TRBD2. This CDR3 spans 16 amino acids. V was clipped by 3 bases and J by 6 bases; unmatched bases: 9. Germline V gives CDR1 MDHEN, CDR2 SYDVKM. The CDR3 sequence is CASSFQASGRVDTQYF. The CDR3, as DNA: TGTGCCAGCAGTTTCCAGGCTAGCGGGAGAGTGGATACGCAGTATTTT.

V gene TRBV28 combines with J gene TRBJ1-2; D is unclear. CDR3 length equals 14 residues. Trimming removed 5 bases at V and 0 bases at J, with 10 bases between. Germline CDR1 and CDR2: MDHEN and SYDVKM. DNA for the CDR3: TGTGCCAGCAGTCTCGGAGGAGCTAACTATGGCTACACCTTC. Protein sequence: CASSLGGANYGYTF.

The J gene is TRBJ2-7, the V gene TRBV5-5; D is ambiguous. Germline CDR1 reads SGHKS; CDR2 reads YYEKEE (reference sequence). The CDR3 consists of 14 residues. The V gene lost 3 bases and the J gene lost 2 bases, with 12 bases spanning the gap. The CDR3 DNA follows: TGTGCCAGCAGCTATGAGTTGTCACCCTACGAGCAGTACTTC. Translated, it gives CASSYELSPYEQYF.

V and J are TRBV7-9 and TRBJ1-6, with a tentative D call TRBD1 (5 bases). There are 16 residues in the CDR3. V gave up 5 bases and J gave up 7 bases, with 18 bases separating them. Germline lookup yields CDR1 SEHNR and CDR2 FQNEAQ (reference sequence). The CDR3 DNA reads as TGTGCCAGCAGCCTGCCCGGCGGGGGTAAGAATTCACCCCTCCACTTT. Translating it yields CASSLPGGGKNSPLHF. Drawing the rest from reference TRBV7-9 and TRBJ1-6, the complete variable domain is DTGVSQNPRHKITKRGQNVTFRCDPISEHNRLYWYRQTLGQGPEFLTYFQNEAQLEKSRLLSDRFSAERPKGSFSTLEIQRTEQGDSAMYLCASSLPGGGKNSPLHFGNGTRLTVT.

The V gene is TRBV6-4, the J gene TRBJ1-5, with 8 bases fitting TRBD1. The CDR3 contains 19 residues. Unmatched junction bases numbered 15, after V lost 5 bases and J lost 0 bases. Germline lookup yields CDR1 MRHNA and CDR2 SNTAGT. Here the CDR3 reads CASSKDRDRPYYSNQPQHF. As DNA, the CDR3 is TGTGCCAGCAGTAAAGACCGGGACAGGCCCTATTATAGCAATCAGCCCCAGCATTTT.

This chain's CDR3 is CASSFDSFGYGYTF. The CDR3 DNA reads TGTGCCAGCAGCTTCGACAGTTTCGGGTATGGCTACACCTTC. This chain connects TRBV3-1 (or the pseudogene TRBV3-2) to TRBJ1-2; D possibly corresponds to TRBD1 (5 bases). V gave up 5 bases and J gave up 5 bases, with 15 bases separating them. The germline CDR1 and CDR2 sequences are LGHDT and YNNKEL (reference sequence). CDR3 length equals 14 residues.

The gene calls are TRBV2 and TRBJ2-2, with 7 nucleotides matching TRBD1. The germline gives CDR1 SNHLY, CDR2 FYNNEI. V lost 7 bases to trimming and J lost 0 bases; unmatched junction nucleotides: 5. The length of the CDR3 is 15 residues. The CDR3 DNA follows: TGTGCCAGCAACCGTCAGGGGGCGAACACCGGGGAGCTGTTTTTT. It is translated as CASNRQGANTGELFF.

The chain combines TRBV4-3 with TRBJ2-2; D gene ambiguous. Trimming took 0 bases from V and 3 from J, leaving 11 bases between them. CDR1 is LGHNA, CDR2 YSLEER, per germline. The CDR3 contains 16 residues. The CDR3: CASSQDWFTDTGELFF. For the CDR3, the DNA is TGCGCCAGCAGCCAAGACTGGTTTACGGACACCGGGGAGCTGTTTTTT.

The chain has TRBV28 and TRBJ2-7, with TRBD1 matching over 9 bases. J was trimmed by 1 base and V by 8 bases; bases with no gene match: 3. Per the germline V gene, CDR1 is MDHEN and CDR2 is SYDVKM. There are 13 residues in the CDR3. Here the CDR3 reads CASSGTGSYEQYF. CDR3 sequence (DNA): TGTGCCAGCTCCGGGACAGGGTCCTACGAGCAGTACTTC.

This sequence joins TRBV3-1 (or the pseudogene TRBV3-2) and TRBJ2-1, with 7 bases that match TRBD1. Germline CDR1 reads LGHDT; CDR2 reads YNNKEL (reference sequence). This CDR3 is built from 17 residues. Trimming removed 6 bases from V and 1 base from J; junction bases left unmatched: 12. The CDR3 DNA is TGTGCCAGCAGAAGTCGACAGGGTTTAACATCCTACAATGAGCAGTTCTTC. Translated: CASRSRQGLTSYNEQFF.

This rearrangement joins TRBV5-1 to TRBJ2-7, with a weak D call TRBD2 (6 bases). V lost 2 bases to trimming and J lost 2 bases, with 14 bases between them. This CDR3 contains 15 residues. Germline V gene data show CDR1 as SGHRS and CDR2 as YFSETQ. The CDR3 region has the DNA TGCGCCAGCAGCTTCGAAGGGAGGAAGACCTACGAGCAGTACTTC. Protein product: CASSFEGRKTYEQYF.

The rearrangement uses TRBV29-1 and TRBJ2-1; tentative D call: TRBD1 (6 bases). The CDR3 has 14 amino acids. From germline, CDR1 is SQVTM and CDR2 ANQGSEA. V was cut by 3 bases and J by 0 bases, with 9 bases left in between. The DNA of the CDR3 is TGCAGCGTTGAGGGACACAGCTCCTACAATGAGCAGTTCTTC. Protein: CSVEGHSSYNEQFF.

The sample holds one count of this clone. The CDR3 loop reads CASSLARVGTEAFF. The CDR3 nucleotides read TGTGCCAGCAGTTTAGCCCGGGTTGGCACTGAAGCTTTCTTT. The rearrangement uses TRBV27 and TRBJ1-1; D not certain. Trimming stripped 2 bases from V and 4 bases from J, with 11 bases between. This CDR3 has 14 residues. Germline V gene lookup returns CDR1 MNHEY and CDR2 SMNVEV (reference sequence).

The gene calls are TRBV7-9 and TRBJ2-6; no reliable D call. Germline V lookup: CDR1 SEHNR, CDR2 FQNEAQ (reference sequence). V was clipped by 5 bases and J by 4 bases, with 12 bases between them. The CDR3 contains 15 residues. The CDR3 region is CASSLSMEGANVLTF. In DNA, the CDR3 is TGTGCCAGCAGCCTCTCCATGGAGGGGGCCAACGTCCTGACTTTC.

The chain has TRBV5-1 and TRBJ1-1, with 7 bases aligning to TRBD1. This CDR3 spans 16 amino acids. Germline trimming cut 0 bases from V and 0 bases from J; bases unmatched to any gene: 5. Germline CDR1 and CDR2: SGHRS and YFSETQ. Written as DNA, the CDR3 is TGCGCCAGCAGCTTGGCGGGACAGAACATGAACACTGAAGCTTTCTTT. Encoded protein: CASSLAGQNMNTEAFF.

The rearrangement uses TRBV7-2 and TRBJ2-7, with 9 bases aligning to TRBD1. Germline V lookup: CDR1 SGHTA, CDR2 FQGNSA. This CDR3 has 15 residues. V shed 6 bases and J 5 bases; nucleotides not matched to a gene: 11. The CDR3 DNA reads TGTGCCAGCAGACGACCGGGACAGGGACCCCACGAGCAGTACTTC. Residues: CASRRPGQGPHEQYF.

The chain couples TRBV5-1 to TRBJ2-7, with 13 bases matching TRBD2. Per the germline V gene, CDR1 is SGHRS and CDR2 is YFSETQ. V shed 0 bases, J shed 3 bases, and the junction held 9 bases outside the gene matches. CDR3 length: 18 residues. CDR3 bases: TGCGCCAGCAGCTTGGGCGGACTAGCGGGAGAAGGGGACTACGAGCAGTACTTC. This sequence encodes CASSLGGLAGEGDYEQYF.

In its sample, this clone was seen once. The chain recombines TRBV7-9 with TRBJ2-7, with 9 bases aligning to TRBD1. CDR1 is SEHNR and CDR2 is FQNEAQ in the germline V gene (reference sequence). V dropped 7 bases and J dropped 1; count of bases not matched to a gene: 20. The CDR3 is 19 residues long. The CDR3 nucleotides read TGTGCCAGCACCACCATACCGGGACAGGGATCCCTCCTTTCCTACGAGCAGTACTTC. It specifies CASTTIPGQGSLLSYEQYF.

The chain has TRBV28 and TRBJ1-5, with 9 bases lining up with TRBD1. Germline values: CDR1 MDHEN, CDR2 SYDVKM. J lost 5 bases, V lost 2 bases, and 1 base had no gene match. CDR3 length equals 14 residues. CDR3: CASSLGDRDQPQHF. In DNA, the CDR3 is TGTGCCAGCAGTTTAGGGGACAGGGATCAGCCCCAGCATTTT. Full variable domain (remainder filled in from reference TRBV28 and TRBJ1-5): DVKVTQSSRYLVKRTGEKVFLECVQDMDHENMFWYRQDPGLGLRLIYFSYDVKMKEKGDIPEGYSVSREKKERFSLILESASTNQTSMYLCASSLGDRDQPQHFGDGTRLSIL.

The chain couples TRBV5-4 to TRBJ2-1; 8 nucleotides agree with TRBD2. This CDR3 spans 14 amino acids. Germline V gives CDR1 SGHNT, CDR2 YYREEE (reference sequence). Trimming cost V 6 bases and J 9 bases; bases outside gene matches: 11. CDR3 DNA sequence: TGTGCCAGCACTGAGGGGACTAGTTTCGGTGAGCAGTTCTTC. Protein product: CASTEGTSFGEQFF.

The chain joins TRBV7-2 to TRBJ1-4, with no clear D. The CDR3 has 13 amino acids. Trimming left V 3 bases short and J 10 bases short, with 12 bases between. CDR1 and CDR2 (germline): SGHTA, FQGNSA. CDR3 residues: CASSFGVGGKLFF. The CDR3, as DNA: TGTGCCAGCAGCTTCGGGGTGGGTGGAAAACTGTTTTTT.

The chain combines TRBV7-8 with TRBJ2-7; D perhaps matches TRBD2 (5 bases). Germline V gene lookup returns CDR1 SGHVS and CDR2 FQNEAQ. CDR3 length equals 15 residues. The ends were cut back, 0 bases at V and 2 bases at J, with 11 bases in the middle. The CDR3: CASSLAAGITYEQYF. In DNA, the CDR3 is TGTGCCAGCAGCTTAGCGGCGGGCATCACCTACGAGCAGTACTTC.

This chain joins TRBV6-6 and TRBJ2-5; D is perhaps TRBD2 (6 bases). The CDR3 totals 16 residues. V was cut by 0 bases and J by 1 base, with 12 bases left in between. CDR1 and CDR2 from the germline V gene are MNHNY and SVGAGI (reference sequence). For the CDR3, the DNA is TGTGCCAGCAGTTACTCGACGGGGGACCCCCAAGAGACCCAGTACTTC. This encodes CASSYSTGDPQETQYF.

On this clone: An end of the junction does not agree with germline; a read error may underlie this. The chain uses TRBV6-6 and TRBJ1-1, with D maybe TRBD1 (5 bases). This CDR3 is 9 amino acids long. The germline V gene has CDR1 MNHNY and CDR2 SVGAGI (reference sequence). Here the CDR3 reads CASGGGEAF. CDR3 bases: TGTGCCAGCGGAGGAGGGGAAGCCTTT.

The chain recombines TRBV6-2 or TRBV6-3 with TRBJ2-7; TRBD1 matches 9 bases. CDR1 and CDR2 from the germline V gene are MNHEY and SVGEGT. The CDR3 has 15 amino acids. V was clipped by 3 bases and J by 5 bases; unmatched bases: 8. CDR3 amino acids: CASSYSMDRGNEQYF. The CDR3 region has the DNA TGTGCCAGCAGTTATTCCATGGACAGGGGCAACGAGCAGTACTTC.

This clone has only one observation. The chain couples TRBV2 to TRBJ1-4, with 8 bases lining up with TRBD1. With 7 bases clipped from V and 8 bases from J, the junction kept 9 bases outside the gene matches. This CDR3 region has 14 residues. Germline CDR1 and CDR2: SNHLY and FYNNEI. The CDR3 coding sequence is TGTGCCAGCACACGGACAGGGCGAAGGGAAAAACTGTTTTTT. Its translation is CASTRTGRREKLFF.

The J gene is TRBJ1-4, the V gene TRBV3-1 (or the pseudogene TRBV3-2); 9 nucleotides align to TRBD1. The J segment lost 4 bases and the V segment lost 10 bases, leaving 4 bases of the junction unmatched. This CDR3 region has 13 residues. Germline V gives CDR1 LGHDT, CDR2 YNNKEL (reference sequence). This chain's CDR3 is CATSGQGNEKLFF. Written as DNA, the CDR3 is TGTGCCACTTCGGGACAGGGTAATGAAAAACTGTTTTTT.